The rows below give T cell receptor beta chains drawn from one sample of a study of response to subunit inactivated influenza vaccine. TCRdb itself ran the RT-PCR reads through MiXCR, one entry per CDR3 protein. The sample lists 490,000 or so distinct CDR3 sequences; approximately 7.1% were seen once. The sample consisted of PBMCs from blood, taken roughly 24 months after vaccination. The receptors were sampled from a man between 50 and 70 years old who received an inactivated influenza vaccine. CDR3s include the opening cysteine and the closing phenylalanine or tryptophan. A D gene is named only where the DNA matches it firmly. The size field is filled for only some rows; it gives once, few, many or a size class.

V gene,clone size,D gene,J gene,CDR3 protein,CDR3 DNA
TRBV23-1,few,TRBD1,TRBJ1-5,CASWTGTDSNQPQHF,TGCGCCAGCTGGACCGGGACAGATAGCAATCAGCCCCAGCATTTT
TRBV5-1,-,TRBD1,TRBJ2-3,CASSWTGGFTDTQYF,TGCGCCAGCAGCTGGACAGGGGGCTTCACAGATACGCAGTATTTT
TRBV15,few,-,TRBJ1-6,CATSRAQGRYSPLHF,TGTGCCACCAGCAGAGCCCAGGGCAGGTATTCACCCCTCCACTTT
TRBV29-1,few,-,TRBJ1-4,CSVERDGTGEKLFF,TGCAGCGTTGAAAGGGACGGCACGGGTGAAAAACTGTTTTTT
TRBV24-1,few,-,TRBJ2-7,CATSGNFEPYEQYF,TGTGCCACCAGTGGGAACTTTGAACCATACGAGCAGTACTTC
TRBV11-2,-,TRBD2,TRBJ2-7,CASSLVFGRLAGPRSYEQYF,TGTGCCAGCAGCTTAGTGTTTGGTCGGCTAGCGGGACCACGTTCCTACGAGCAGTACTTC
TRBV27,-,TRBD1,TRBJ1-4,CASSPWGQGKAISDKLFF,TGTGCCAGCAGTCCGTGGGGACAGGGGAAGGCGATAAGTGATAAACTGTTTTTT
TRBV5-1,-,-,TRBJ1-2,CASSLVALGKGYGDTF,TGCGCCAGCAGCTTGGTTGCTCTGGGAAAAGGGTATGGCGACACCTTC
TRBV5-1,few,-,TRBJ2-6,CASSAPDTSGANVLTF,TGCGCCAGCAGCGCGCCCGACACTTCTGGGGCCAACGTCCTGACTTTC
TRBV2,-,TRBD1,TRBJ2-7,CASRAGTGNEQYF,TGTGCCAGCAGGGCCGGGACAGGGAACGAGCAGTACTTC
TRBV7-2,few,TRBD1,TRBJ1-1,CASNSRQGDTEAFF,TGTGCCAGCAACTCGCGACAGGGTGACACTGAAGCTTTCTTT